This passage covers 23 T cell receptor beta chains from one sample sequenced in a study of identical twins (dated by TCRdb to 2016 to 2017). The library was generated by 5' RACE. The sequencer listed for this sample is Illumina HiSeq 2000. The raw public reads went through TCRdb reprocessing: fastp at Q25, MiXCR clone calling, in-frame beta chains kept. Identical CDR3 proteins give one entry, which carries the most common genes and DNA. The sample table records about 220,000 distinct CDR3 sequences; 6% to 8% of these occur just once. The ten biggest clones cover over 5% of the sample. The same data also contributed to another study, on yellow fever vaccine responses in identical twins.

Sequenced: CD8+ T cells sorted from blood. The receptors derive from a woman under 30 in good health.

V and J are TRBV20-1 and TRBJ2-3; TRBD1 is a possible D gene (5 bases). The ends were cut back, 6 bases at V and 0 bases at J, with 13 bases in the middle. There are 14 residues in the CDR3. Looked up from germline, CDR1 is DFQATT and CDR2 is SNEGSKA (reference sequence). CDR3 region: CSAPDRESTDTQYF. CDR3 sequence (DNA): TGCAGTGCCCCCGACAGAGAAAGCACAGATACGCAGTATTTT.

The chain is built from TRBV2 and TRBJ1-5, with no clear D. V was shortened by 3 bases and J by 5 bases, with 5 bases between the two germline ends. The CDR3 has 12 residues. Germline assignment: CDR1 SNHLY and CDR2 FYNNEI. The CDR3 reads CASSDRDQPQHF. The CDR3 region has the DNA TGTGCCAGCAGTGATAGGGATCAGCCCCAGCATTTT.

The chain recombines TRBV9 with TRBJ2-5, with TRBD2 matching 7 bases. Trimming removed 2 bases from V and 0 bases from J; junction bases left unmatched: 7. Germline assignment: CDR1 SGDLS and CDR2 YYNGEE. This CDR3 contains 16 residues. In nucleotides, the CDR3 is TGTGCCAGCAGCGTTACGGGGCGGGGGAACCAAGAGACCCAGTACTTC. As protein: CASSVTGRGNQETQYF.

This clonotype appeared many times. The rearrangement joins TRBV12-3 or TRBV12-4 to TRBJ2-3, with D possibly matching TRBD2 (6 bases). Trimming left V 5 bases short and J 4 bases short, with 13 bases between. The CDR3 sequence is 14 residues long. This CDR3 is CASSPLTGADTQYF. As DNA, the CDR3 is TGTGCCAGCAGTCCCCTCACGGGGGCAGATACGCAGTATTTT.

There are many counts of this clonotype. The V gene is TRBV5-1, the J gene TRBJ1-2, with D uncertain. The germline V and J ends were trimmed by 2 bases and 2 bases, with 16 bases remaining between them. Germline lookup yields CDR1 SGHRS and CDR2 YFSETQ. This CDR3 comprises 16 residues. The CDR3 protein is CASSLPDLGYNYGYTF. CDR3 bases: TGCGCCAGCAGCTTACCTGATCTGGGGTACAACTATGGCTACACCTTC.

This clonotype turned up a few times. The chain joins TRBV6-5 to TRBJ2-3; 12 nucleotides agree with TRBD2. The germline V gene encodes CDR1 MNHEY and CDR2 SVGAGI. This CDR3 has 16 amino acids. V was pared by 5 bases and J by 4 bases, with 7 bases of the junction left unmatched. The CDR3 spells CASSHRTSGMADTQYF. The CDR3 DNA is TGTGCCAGCAGTCACCGGACTAGCGGGATGGCAGATACGCAGTATTTT.

Only a few counts were recorded for this clonotype. This chain uses TRBV7-8 with TRBJ2-1; D remains ambiguous. CDR3 length: 12 residues. CDR1 is SGHVS, CDR2 FQNEAQ, per germline. Deletions cut 5 bases from V and 7 bases from J, with 9 bases between. The chain's CDR3 is CASSLQPNEQFF. The DNA of the CDR3 is TGTGCCAGCAGCCTCCAGCCTAATGAGCAGTTCTTC.

This clonotype was seen a handful of times. The chain uses TRBV6-5 and TRBJ2-3; D not resolved. This CDR3 spans 15 amino acids. V dropped 2 bases and J dropped 1 base, with 10 bases sitting between them. Germline V gene lookup returns CDR1 MNHEY and CDR2 SVGAGI. The CDR3 DNA reads as TGTGCCAGCAGTTACGTTGTAGGCCGCACAGATACGCAGTATTTT. It codes for CASSYVVGRTDTQYF.

This clonotype has only a few counts. The chain carries TRBV7-6 and TRBJ2-1; possibly TRBD1 or TRBD2 for D (5 bases each). Trimming left V 4 bases short and J 6 bases short, with 10 bases between. The V gene's germline CDR1 is SGHVS and CDR2 FNYEAQ. The CDR3 contains 13 residues. CDR3 bases: TGTGCCAGCAGCTCGGGACCTCGCAATGAGCAGTTCTTC. It yields the protein CASSSGPRNEQFF.

This clonotype was detected many times. This chain links TRBV6-1 with TRBJ2-5; 7 nucleotides line up with TRBD1. The trim removed 7 bases at V and 3 bases at J, leaving 11 bases unmatched. The germline V gene has CDR1 MNHNS and CDR2 SASEGT. The CDR3 runs to 15 residues. The CDR3 sequence: CASTVSAGTEETQYF. In DNA form, the CDR3 reads TGTGCCAGCACCGTATCCGCCGGGACAGAAGAGACCCAGTACTTC.

The V gene is TRBV4-1, the J gene TRBJ2-7; D gene unclear. Germline V gene data show CDR1 as MGHRA and CDR2 as YSYEKL. CDR3 size: 14 residues. The ends were cut back, 0 bases at V and 6 bases at J, with 12 bases in the middle. CDR3 bases: TGCGCCAGCAGCCAAGATAACAGTTTAGGCGAGCAGTACTTC. Protein: CASSQDNSLGEQYF.

The chain is built from TRBV5-5 and TRBJ2-7, with D tentatively TRBD1 (5 bases). V was pared by 3 bases and J by 5 bases, with 18 bases between. Germline CDR1 is SGHKS and CDR2 is YYEKEE (reference sequence). This CDR3 region has 15 residues. The chain's CDR3 is CASSSSDTTGDEQYF. The CDR3 DNA sequence: TGTGCCAGCAGCTCCTCTGACACAACAGGAGACGAGCAGTACTTC.

The table lists this clonotype with many counts. The genes are TRBV7-9 and TRBJ2-3; 9 bases align to TRBD1. CDR1 is SEHNR and CDR2 is FQNEAQ in the germline V gene (reference sequence). The V segment lost 3 bases and the J segment 2 bases; nucleotides outside the gene matches: 6. The CDR3 runs to 16 residues. The DNA of the CDR3 is TGTGCCAGCAGCTTGGGACAGGGTTTTCTCACAGATACGCAGTATTTT. This translates into CASSLGQGFLTDTQYF. Full variable domain (rest looked up from reference TRBV7-9 and TRBJ2-3): DTGVSQNPRHKITKRGQNVTFRCDPISEHNRLYWYRQTLGQGPEFLTYFQNEAQLEKSRLLSDRFSAERPKGSFSTLEIQRTEQGDSAMYLCASSLGQGFLTDTQYFGPGTRLTVL.

This clonotype was seen at least ten times. This rearrangement joins TRBV7-8 to TRBJ2-1; D perhaps matches TRBD2 (5 bases). This CDR3 has 13 residues. Germline lookup yields CDR1 SGHVS and CDR2 FQNEAQ. Trimming took 5 bases from V and 5 from J, leaving 10 bases between them. The chain's CDR3 is CASSPTINNEQFF. The CDR3 DNA sequence: TGTGCCAGCAGCCCGACTATAAACAATGAGCAGTTCTTC.

This clonotype occurred many times. The chain is built from TRBV29-1 and TRBJ2-5, with 12 bases aligning to TRBD2. V shed 4 bases and J 5 bases; nucleotides not matched to a gene: 5. Looked up from germline, CDR1 is SQVTM and CDR2 is ANQGSEA. CDR3 size: 14 residues. The CDR3 reads CSVVLTSGRETQYF. The CDR3 DNA follows: TGCAGCGTTGTTCTCACTAGCGGGAGGGAGACCCAGTACTTC.

In regard to this clonotype: This may stem from a read error, because a much larger clone lies one nucleotide away. The chain employs TRBV9 and TRBJ2-2; D might be TRBD2 (6 bases). The CDR3 contains 14 residues. Between the trimmed V and J ends, which lost 1 base and 3 bases, there was a span of 7 bases. Germline V gene sequence: CDR1 SGDLS, CDR2 YYNGEE. CDR3 sequence (DNA): TGTGCCAGCAGCGTAACTAGCCACACCGGGGAGCTGTTTTTT. It translates to CASSVTSHTGELFF.

This chain joins TRBV9 and TRBJ2-3, with D perhaps matching TRBD1 (5 bases). Looked up from germline, CDR1 is SGDLS and CDR2 is YYNGEE. The CDR3 loop spans 13 amino acids. V lost 2 bases and J 6 bases, leaving 10 bases between the germline ends. The CDR3 bases are TGTGCCAGCAGCGTTGGACACCGCGATACGCAGTATTTT. Translating gives CASSVGHRDTQYF. Filled out from reference TRBV9 and TRBJ2-3, the complete variable domain reads DSGVTQTPKHLITATGQRVTLRCSPRSGDLSVYWYQQSLDQGLQFLIQYYNGEERAKGNILERFSAQQFPDLHSELNLSSLELGDSALYFCASSVGHRDTQYFGPGTRLTVL.

The chain combines TRBV6-4 with TRBJ2-7; D not certain. The CDR3 is 11 amino acids. V was cut by 8 bases and J by 7 bases, with 12 bases left in between. The V gene's germline CDR1 is MRHNA and CDR2 SNTAGT. As DNA, the CDR3 is TGTGCCAGCCTTGAAGGGCGGGAGCAGTACGTC. This gives the protein CASLEGREQYV.

This clonotype was detected many times. This rearrangement joins TRBV4-1 to TRBJ2-7, with D possibly being TRBD2 (7 bases). Germline V lookup: CDR1 MGHRA, CDR2 YSYEKL. V dropped 5 bases and J dropped 0 bases, with 14 bases sitting between them. The CDR3 runs to 15 residues. The CDR3 loop is CASSSRETGSYEQYF. The CDR3 region has the DNA TGCGCCAGCAGCTCGCGGGAGACAGGCTCCTACGAGCAGTACTTC.

The V call is TRBV20-1, the J call TRBJ2-7; D ambiguous. The germline gives CDR1 DFQATT, CDR2 SNEGSKA (reference sequence). V shed 7 bases and J shed 2 bases, with 24 bases lying between them. The CDR3 loop spans 16 amino acids. CDR3 nucleotide sequence: TGCAGTGTATCTACTCAGCACACTCAGTACCCCTACGAGCAGTACTTC. Its protein is CSVSTQHTQYPYEQYF.

This clonotype was observed a handful of times. This chain uses TRBV7-6 with TRBJ2-7, with D possibly matching TRBD2 (5 bases). The CDR3 is made up of 12 amino acids. The V gene's germline CDR1 is SGHVS and CDR2 FNYEAQ. V was clipped by 2 bases and J by 6 bases, with 8 bases between them. The CDR3 here is CASSLISGEQYF. The CDR3 DNA follows: TGTGCCAGCAGCTTAATCAGCGGCGAGCAGTACTTC.

This clonotype was observed a handful of times. V gene TRBV7-8 combines with J gene TRBJ2-7; TRBD1 agrees at 8 bases. Looked up from germline, CDR1 is SGHVS and CDR2 is FQNEAQ. V dropped 1 base and J dropped 2; count of bases not matched to a gene: 4. There are 15 residues in the CDR3. The CDR3 DNA sequence: TGTGCCAGCAGCTTAGAGTCGGACAGGGCCTACGAGCAGTACGTC. Encoded protein: CASSLESDRAYEQYV.

This clonotype was observed a few times. The gene calls are TRBV15 and TRBJ1-4; maybe TRBD1 (5 bases). CDR1 and CDR2 (germline): LNHNV, YYDKDF (reference sequence). V dropped 1 base and J dropped 8 bases, with 11 bases sitting between them. The CDR3 length is 14 residues. This CDR3 is CATSRGQGAEKLFF. CDR3 nucleotide sequence: TGTGCCACCAGCAGAGGGCAGGGTGCGGAAAAACTGTTTTTT.